This T cell receptor (beta chain) derives from a study of regulatory T cells in long-lasting Graves disease. Time point reported: newly diagnosed GD, antithyroid drugs for less than 3 months. Following extraction of RNA from PBMCs, that RNA was used to make the TCR library. Looked up from germline, CDR1 is LGHDT and CDR2 is YNNKEL (reference sequence). The CDR3 consists of 17 residues. The V gene lost 1 base and the J gene lost 2 bases, with 16 bases spanning the gap. This clonotype was counted ten times or more. Assembly of TCR beta libraries relied on iRepertoire HTBI primers together with Arm-PCR of CDR3 regions. In the original workflow: Identification yielded approximately 67 TRBV and 14 TRBJ segments across samples. MiXCR, applied by TCRdb to the multiplex PCR reads, yields one record per CDR3 protein. The V and J calls and clone size are TCRdb's, not the authors'. The sample includes around 480,000 distinct CDR3 sequences, about 16% of them seen just once.

This same sample was also taken into another study, of T cells in Graves' hyperthyroidism and ophthalmopathy. Per that paper: In blood, most of the thyroid clonotypes expanded above 0.001 were also present. Before onset, by a median of about seven months, the model predicted ophthalmopathy.

The sequencing used peripheral blood mononuclear cells (PBMCs), collected at new diagnosis, from a patient treated with antithyroid drugs. The clonotype originates from a woman aged 40-60 years with Graves disease. The chain is built from TRBV3-1 and TRBJ2-3; TRBD2 might be the D (6 bases). This CDR3 is CASSQGFGTADTDTQYF. CDR3 nucleotides: TGTGCCAGCAGCCAAGGTTTCGGGACTGCTGACACAGATACGCAGTATTTT.